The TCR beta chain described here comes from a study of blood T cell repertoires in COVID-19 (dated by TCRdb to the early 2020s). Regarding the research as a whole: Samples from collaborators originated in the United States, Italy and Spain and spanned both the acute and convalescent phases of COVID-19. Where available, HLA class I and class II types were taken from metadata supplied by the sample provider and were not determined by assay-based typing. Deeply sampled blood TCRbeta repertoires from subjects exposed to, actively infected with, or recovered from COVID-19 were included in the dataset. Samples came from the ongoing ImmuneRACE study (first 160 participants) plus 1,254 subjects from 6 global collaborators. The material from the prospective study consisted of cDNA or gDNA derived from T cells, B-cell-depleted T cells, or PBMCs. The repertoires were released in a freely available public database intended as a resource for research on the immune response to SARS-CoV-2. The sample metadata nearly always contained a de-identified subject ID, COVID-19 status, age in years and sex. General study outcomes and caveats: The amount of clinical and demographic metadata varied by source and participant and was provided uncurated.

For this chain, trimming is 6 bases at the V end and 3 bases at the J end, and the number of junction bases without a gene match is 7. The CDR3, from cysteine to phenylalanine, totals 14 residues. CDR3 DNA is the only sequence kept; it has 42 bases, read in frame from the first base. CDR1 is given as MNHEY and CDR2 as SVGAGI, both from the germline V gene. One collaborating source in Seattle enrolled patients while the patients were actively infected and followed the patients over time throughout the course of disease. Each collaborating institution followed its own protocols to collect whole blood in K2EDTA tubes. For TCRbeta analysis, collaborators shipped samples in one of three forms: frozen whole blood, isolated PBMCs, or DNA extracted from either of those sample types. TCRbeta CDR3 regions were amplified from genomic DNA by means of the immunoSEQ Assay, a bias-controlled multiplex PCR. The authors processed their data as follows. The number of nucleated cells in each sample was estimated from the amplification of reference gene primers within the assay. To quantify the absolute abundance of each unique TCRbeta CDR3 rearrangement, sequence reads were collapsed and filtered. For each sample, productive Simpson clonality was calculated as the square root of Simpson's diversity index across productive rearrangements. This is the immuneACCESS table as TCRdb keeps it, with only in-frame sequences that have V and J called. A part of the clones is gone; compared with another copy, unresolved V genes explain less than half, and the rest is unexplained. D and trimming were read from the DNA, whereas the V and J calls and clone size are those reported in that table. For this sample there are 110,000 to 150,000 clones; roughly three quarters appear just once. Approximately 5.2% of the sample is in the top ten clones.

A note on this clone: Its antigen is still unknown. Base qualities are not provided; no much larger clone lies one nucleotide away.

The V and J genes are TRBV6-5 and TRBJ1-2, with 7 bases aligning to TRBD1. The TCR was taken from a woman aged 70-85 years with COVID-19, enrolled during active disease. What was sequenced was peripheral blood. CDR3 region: CASSVTGTDYGYTF. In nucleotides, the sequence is TGTGCCAGCAGCGTTACCGGGACAGACTATGGCTACACCTTC.